This TCR beta chain was identified in a study of metastatic and nonmetastatic thyroid tumors. Study as a whole: Repertoires of blood and of tissue (tumor or nodule) from malignant and benign thyroid patients were compared. Whole-study results and caveats: In blood and tumor, TCR beta diversity was reportedly significantly higher in malignant thyroid tumors than in benign nodules.

This clone was seen many times. Its antigen is as yet unknown. Thyroid surgery was performed in patients who had received no treatment beforehand. The germline V gene encodes CDR1 DFQATT and CDR2 SNEGSKA (reference sequence). The V and J ends lost 1 base and 5 bases, in that order; junction bases with no gene match: 7. The CDR3 is 14 amino acids. Study processing details: Construction of a distant-metastasis classifier for papillary thyroid cancer relied on CDR3 differences across clinicopathological groups. TCRdb re-called clones from the PCR reads using MiXCR. TCRdb assigned the V and J calls; the authors' analysis was not used. The table shows roughly 40,000 clones, with about 18% occurring only once.

Source material: blood. The V gene is TRBV20-1, the J gene TRBJ1-1; 7 bases match TRBD1. This clonotype originated in a male donor with papillary thyroid cancer or a benign thyroid nodule (not recorded which). Some clones in this sample may be carry-over from other donors' samples. The CDR3 reads CSARGPGGGTEAFF. DNA for the CDR3: TGCAGTGCTAGAGGTCCAGGGGGTGGAACTGAAGCTTTCTTT.